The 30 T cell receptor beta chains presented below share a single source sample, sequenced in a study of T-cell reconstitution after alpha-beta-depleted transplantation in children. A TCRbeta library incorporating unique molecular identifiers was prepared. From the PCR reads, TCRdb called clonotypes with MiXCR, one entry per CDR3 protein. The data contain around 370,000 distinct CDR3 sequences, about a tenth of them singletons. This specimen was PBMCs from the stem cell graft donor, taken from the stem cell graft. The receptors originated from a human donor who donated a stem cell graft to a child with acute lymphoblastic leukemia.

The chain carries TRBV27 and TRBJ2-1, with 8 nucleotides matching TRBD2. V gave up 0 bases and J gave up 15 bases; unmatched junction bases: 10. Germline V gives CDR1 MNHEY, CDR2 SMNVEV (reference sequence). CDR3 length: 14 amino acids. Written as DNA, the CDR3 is TGTGCCAGCAGTTTATCCGCGGGGGGTACTGGGATGTTCTTC. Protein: CASSLSAGGTGMFF.

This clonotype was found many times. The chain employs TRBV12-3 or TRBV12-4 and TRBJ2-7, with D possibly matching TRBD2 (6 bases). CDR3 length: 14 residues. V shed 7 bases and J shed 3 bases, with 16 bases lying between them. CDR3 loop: CASTPGGAHYEQYF. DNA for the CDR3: TGTGCCAGCACCCCCGGGGGAGCCCACTACGAGCAGTACTTC.

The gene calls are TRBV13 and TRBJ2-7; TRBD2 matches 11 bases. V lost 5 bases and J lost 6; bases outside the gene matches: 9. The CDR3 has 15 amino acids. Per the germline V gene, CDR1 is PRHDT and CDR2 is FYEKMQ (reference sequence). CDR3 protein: CASSLDLAGGGEQYF. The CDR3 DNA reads TGTGCCAGCAGCCTAGACCTAGCGGGAGGTGGCGAGCAGTACTTC.

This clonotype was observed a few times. The CDR3 DNA is TGTGCCAGCAGCCCGGCCCTCGGGGCCAACGTCCTGACTTTC. Translating gives CASSPALGANVLTF. The rearrangement joins TRBV7-3 to TRBJ2-6; D is unclear. Germline V gene lookup returns CDR1 SGHTA and CDR2 FQGTGA. V was pared by 5 bases and J by 4 bases, with 9 bases between. CDR3 size: 14 residues.

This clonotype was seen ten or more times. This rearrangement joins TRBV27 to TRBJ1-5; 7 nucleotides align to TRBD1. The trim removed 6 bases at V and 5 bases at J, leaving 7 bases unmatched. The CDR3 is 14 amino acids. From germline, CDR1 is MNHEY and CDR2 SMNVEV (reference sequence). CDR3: CASRWTGSDQPQHF. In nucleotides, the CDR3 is TGTGCCAGCAGGTGGACAGGATCGGATCAGCCCCAGCATTTT.

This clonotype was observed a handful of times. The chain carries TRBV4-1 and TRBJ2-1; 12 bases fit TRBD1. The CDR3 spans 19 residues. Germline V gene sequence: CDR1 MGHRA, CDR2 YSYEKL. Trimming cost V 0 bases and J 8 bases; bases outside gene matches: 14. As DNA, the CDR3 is TGCGCCAGCAGCCAAGATAGCCGCTCGTCCGGGACAGGGGGCCATGAGCAGTTCTTC. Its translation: CASSQDSRSSGTGGHEQFF.

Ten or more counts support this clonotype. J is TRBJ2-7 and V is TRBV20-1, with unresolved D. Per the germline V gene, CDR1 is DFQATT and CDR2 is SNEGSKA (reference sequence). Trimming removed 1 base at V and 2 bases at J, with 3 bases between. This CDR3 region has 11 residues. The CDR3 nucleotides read TGCAGTGCTAGAGGGGCCTACGAGCAGTACTTC. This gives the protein CSARGAYEQYF.

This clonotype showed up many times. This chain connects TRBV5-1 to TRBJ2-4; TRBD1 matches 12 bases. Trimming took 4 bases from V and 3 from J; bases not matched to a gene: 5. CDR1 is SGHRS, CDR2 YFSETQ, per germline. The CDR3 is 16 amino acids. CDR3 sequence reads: CASSLGQGAGKNIQYF. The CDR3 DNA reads TGCGCCAGCAGCCTGGGACAGGGGGCTGGCAAAAACATTCAGTACTTC.

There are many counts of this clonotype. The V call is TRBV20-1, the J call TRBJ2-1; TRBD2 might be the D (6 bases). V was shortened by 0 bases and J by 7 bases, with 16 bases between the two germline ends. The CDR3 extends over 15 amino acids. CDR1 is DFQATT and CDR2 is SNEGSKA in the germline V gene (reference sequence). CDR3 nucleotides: TGCAGTGCTAGAGATAGGAAGGGAGGAAGAAATGAGCAGTTCTTC. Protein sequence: CSARDRKGGRNEQFF.

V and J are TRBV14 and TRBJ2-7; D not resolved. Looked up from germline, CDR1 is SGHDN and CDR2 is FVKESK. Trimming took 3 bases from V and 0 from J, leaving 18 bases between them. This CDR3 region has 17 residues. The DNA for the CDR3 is TGTGCCAGCAGCCAGTCAAAGTCCCGAGAGAGCTCCTACGAGCAGTACTTC. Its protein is CASSQSKSRESSYEQYF.

CDR3 coding DNA: TGCAGCGCTCAAAGGGGGGCAGGGGTCAGCTCCTACGAGCAGTACTTC. Protein sequence: CSAQRGAGVSSYEQYF. V is TRBV29-1 and J is TRBJ2-7, with D tentatively TRBD1 or TRBD2 (6 bases each). The CDR3 totals 16 residues. Per germline, CDR1 SQVTM and CDR2 ANQGSEA. Trimming shortened V by 7 bases and J by 0 bases, and 22 bases separated the two germline ends.

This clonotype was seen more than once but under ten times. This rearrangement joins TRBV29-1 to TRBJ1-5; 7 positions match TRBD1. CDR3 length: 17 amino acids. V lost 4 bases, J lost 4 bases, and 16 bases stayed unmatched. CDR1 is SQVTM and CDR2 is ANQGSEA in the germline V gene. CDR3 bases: TGCAGCGTTGCGGGACAGAGCTCCAATCAACAAAATCAGCCCCAGCATTTT. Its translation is CSVAGQSSNQQNQPQHF.

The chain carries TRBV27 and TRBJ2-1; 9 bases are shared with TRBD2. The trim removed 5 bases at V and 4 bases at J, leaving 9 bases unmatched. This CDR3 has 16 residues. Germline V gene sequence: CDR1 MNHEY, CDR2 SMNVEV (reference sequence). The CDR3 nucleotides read TGTGCCAGCAGTCCCTTGGGTGCGGGAGGGTACAATGAGCAGTTCTTC. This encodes CASSPLGAGGYNEQFF.

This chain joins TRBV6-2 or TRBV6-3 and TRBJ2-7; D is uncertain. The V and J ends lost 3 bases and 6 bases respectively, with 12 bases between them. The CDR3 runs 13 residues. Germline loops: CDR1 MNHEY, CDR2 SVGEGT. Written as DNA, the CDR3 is TGTGCCAGCAGTTATCTCCTGGGCGCCGAGCAGTACTTC. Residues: CASSYLLGAEQYF.

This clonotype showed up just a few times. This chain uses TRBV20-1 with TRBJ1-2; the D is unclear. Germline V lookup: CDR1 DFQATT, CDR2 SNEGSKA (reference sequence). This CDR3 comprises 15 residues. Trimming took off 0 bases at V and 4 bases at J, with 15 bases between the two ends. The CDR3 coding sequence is TGCAGTGCTAGAGATTGGGAGGCCCTGGGCTATGGCTACACCTTC. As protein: CSARDWEALGYGYTF.

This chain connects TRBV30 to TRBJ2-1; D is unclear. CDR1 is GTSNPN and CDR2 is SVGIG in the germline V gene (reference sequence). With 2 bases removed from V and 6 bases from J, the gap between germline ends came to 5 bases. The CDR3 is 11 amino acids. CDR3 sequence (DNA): TGTGCCTGGAGTCACATCAATGAGCAGTTCTTC. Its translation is CAWSHINEQFF.

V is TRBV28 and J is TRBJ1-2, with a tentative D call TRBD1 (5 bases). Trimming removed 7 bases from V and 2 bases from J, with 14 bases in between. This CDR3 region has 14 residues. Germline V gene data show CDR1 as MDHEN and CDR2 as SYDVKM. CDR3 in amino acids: CASTRGRGNYGYTF. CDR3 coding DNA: TGTGCCAGCACCCGAGGTCGGGGCAACTATGGCTACACCTTC.

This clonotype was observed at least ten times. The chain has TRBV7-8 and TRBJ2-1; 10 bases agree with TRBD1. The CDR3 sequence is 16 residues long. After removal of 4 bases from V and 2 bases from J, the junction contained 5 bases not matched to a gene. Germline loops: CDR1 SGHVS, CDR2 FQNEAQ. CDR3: CASSSDDRGPYNEQFF. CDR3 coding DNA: TGTGCCAGCAGCTCCGATGACAGGGGGCCCTACAATGAGCAGTTCTTC.

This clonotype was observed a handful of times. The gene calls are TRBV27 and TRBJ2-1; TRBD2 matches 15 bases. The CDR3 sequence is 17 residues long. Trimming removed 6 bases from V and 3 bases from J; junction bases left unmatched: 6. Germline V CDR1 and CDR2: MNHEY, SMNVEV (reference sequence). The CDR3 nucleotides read TGTGCCAGCAGGGGACTAGCGGGAGGTAGTTACTACAATGAGCAGTTCTTC. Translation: CASRGLAGGSYYNEQFF.

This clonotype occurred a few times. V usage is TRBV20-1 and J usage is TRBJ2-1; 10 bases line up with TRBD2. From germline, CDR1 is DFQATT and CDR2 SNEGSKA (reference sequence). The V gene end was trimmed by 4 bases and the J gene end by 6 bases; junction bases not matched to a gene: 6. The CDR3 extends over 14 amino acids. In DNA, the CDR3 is TGCAGTGCTACAGCGGTAGCGGGAGGCAATGAGCAGTTCTTC. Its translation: CSATAVAGGNEQFF.

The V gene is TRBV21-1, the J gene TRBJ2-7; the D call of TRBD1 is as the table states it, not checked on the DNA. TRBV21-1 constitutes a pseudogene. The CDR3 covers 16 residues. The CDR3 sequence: CASSIDRVPAPYEQYF. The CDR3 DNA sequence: TGTGCCAGCAGCATCGACAGGGTTCCCGCCCCCTACGAGCAGTACTTC.

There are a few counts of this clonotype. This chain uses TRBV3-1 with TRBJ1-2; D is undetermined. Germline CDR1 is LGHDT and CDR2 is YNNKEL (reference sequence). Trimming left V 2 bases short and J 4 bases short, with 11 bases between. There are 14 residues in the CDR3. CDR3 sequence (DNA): TGTGCCAGCAGCCAAAGGGCAGGTTCCTATGGCTACACCTTC. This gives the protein CASSQRAGSYGYTF.

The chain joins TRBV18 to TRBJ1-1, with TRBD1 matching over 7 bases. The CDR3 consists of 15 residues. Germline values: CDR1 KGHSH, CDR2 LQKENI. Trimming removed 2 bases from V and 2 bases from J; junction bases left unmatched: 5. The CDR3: CASSPTGTVNTEAFF. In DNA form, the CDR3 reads TGTGCCAGCTCACCAACCGGGACAGTCAACACTGAAGCTTTCTTT.

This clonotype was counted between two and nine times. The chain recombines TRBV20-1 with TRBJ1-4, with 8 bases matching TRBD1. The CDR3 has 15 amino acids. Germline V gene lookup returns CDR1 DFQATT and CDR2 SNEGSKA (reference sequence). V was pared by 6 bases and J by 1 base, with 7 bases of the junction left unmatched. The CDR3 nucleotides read TGCAGTGCCCAGGCCACAGGGGGAACTAATGAAAAACTGTTTTTT. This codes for CSAQATGGTNEKLFF.

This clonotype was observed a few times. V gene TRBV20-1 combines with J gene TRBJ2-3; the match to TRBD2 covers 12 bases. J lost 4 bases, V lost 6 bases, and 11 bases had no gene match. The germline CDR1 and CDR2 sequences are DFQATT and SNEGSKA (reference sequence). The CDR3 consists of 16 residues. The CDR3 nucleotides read TGCAGTGCACCTCGGACTAGCGGGACTTCGTCAGATACGCAGTATTTT. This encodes CSAPRTSGTSSDTQYF.

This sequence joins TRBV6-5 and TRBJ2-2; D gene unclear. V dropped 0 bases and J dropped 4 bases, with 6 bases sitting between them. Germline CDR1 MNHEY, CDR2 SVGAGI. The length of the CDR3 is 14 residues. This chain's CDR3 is CASSYSIATGELFF. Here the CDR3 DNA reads TGTGCCAGCAGTTACTCGATAGCCACCGGGGAGCTGTTTTTT.

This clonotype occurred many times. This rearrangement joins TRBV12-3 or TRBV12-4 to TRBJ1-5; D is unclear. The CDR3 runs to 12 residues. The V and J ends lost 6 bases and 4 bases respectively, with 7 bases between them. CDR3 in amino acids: CASSLPNQPQHF. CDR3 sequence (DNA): TGTGCCAGCAGCCTACCAAATCAGCCCCAGCATTTT.

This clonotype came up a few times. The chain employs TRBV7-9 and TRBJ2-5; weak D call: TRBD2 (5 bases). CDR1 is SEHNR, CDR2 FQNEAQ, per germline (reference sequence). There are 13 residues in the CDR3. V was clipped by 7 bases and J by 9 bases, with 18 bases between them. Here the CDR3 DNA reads TGTGCCAGCACCCGAGGAGGTCCGGAGTCCCAGTACTTC. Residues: CASTRGGPESQYF.

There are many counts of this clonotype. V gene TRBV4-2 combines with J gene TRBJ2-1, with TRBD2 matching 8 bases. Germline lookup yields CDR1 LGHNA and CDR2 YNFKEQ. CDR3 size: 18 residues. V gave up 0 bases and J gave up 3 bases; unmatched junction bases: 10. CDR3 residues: CASSQDPPSSGGYNEQFF. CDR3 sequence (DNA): TGTGCCAGCAGCCAAGATCCCCCATCCAGCGGGGGCTACAATGAGCAGTTCTTC.

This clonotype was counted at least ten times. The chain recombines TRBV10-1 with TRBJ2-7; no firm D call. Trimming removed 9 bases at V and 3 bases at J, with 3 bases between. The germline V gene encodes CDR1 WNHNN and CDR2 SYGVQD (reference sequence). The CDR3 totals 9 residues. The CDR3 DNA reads TGCGCCAGTAGCTACGAGCAGTACTTC. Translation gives CASSYEQYF.